Below, 24 T cell receptor beta chains from the same sample are listed, as sequenced in a study of response to subunit inactivated influenza vaccine. Each CDR3 protein gets one entry after TCRdb re-called the RT-PCR reads with MiXCR. Of over 750,000 distinct CDR3 sequences listed, 21% were seen once; the top ten hold 9.5% to 13%. The specimen comprised PBMCs from blood, sampled roughly 5 days after vaccination. These receptors all come from a man aged 45-65 years who received an inactivated influenza vaccine.

This clonotype was picked up a small number of times. The chain links TRBV5-1 to TRBJ2-1; TRBD1 is a possible D gene (6 bases). There are 13 residues in the CDR3. V was shortened by 3 bases and J by 7 bases, with 11 bases between the two germline ends. Germline lookup yields CDR1 SGHRS and CDR2 YFSETQ. Here the CDR3 reads CASSWQQGNEQFF. The CDR3 DNA is TGCGCCAGCAGCTGGCAACAGGGAAATGAGCAGTTCTTC.

This clonotype was counted a few times. The gene calls are TRBV7-9 and TRBJ2-2; TRBD1 aligns across 10 bases. This CDR3 region has 15 residues. CDR1 and CDR2 (germline): SEHNR, FQNEAQ (reference sequence). V lost 5 bases and J lost 7; bases outside the gene matches: 7. CDR3 nucleotide sequence: TGTGCCAGCAGCCCAAGGGGACAGGGGCACGGGGAGCTGTTTTTT. Its protein is CASSPRGQGHGELFF.

This clonotype was seen more than once but under ten times. The chain uses TRBV28 and TRBJ2-1; D possibly uses TRBD1 or TRBD2 (5 bases each). Germline V gene sequence: CDR1 MDHEN, CDR2 SYDVKM. The V end lost 5 bases, the J end lost 0 bases, and 11 bases lay between the germline ends. The CDR3 runs to 15 residues. The CDR3 nucleotides are TGTGCCAGCAGTCTGGGGACGATCTCCTACAATGAGCAGTTCTTC. Its protein is CASSLGTISYNEQFF.

This clonotype was recorded a few times. This rearrangement joins TRBV28 to TRBJ2-5, with 7 bases fitting TRBD1. CDR1 and CDR2 (germline): MDHEN, SYDVKM. This CDR3 is built from 14 residues. V was clipped by 5 bases and J by 9 bases; unmatched bases: 12. The CDR3 bases are TGTGCCAGCAGTCCCGGGACAGCCGGTACGGCCCAGTACTTC. As protein: CASSPGTAGTAQYF.

This clonotype has only a few counts. The chain links TRBV6-2 or TRBV6-3 to TRBJ1-5; D is ambiguous. Germline-derived CDR1 and CDR2 are MNHEY and SVGEGT. Trimming took 5 bases from V and 7 from J, leaving 15 bases between them. The CDR3 consists of 14 residues. CDR3 in amino acids: CASSHDAGAQPQHF. The CDR3 nucleotides read TGTGCCAGCAGTCATGATGCGGGAGCACAGCCCCAGCATTTT.

This clonotype was picked up many times. The chain has TRBV29-1 and TRBJ2-7; 13 bases match TRBD2. J was trimmed by 0 bases and V by 1 base; bases with no gene match: 0. The CDR3 spans 15 residues. Germline assignment: CDR1 SQVTM and CDR2 ANQGSEA. CDR3 DNA: TGCAGCGTTGAAGGGACTAGCGGGAGCTCCTACGAGCAGTACTTC. Translated, it gives CSVEGTSGSSYEQYF.

J is TRBJ1-4 and V is TRBV7-6, with 7 bases fitting TRBD1. The germline V gene encodes CDR1 SGHVS and CDR2 FNYEAQ. Losses at the gene ends were 5 bases for V and 11 bases for J; bases not matched to a gene: 5. The CDR3 covers 12 residues. The CDR3 protein is CASSQPQGKLFF. The CDR3 DNA follows: TGTGCCAGCAGCCAGCCACAGGGGAAACTGTTTTTT.

This clonotype was seen a handful of times. J is TRBJ2-7 and V is TRBV7-9, with TRBD1 identical over 8 bases. The CDR3 runs 16 residues. Per germline, CDR1 SEHNR and CDR2 FQNEAQ (reference sequence). V was pared by 5 bases and J by 4 bases, with 13 bases of the junction left unmatched. For the CDR3, the DNA is TGTGCCAGCAGCCATAGCCAGGGGGCGCGAAGATACGAGCAGTACTTC. Its translation: CASSHSQGARRYEQYF.

The V call is TRBV5-1, the J call TRBJ2-3, with D tentatively TRBD2 (6 bases). The germline CDR1 and CDR2 sequences are SGHRS and YFSETQ. V was clipped by 2 bases and J by 0 bases, with 16 bases between them. The CDR3 is 17 amino acids. As DNA, the CDR3 is TGCGCCAGCAGCTTCGTTGGCCTAGCGACTAGCACAGATACGCAGTATTTT. Its translation: CASSFVGLATSTDTQYF.

This rearrangement joins TRBV5-1 to TRBJ1-6; D gene unclear. The germline gives CDR1 SGHRS, CDR2 YFSETQ. V was clipped by 4 bases and J by 0 bases, with 8 bases between them. The CDR3 consists of 15 residues. CDR3 sequence reads: CASSEPSSYNSPLHF. Written as DNA, the CDR3 is TGCGCCAGCAGCGAGCCAAGCTCCTATAATTCACCCCTCCACTTT.

The J gene is TRBJ2-3, the V gene TRBV10-3, with 9 bases that match TRBD1. V lost 6 bases to trimming and J lost 3 bases; unmatched junction nucleotides: 10. The CDR3 is 16 residues long. The germline V gene has CDR1 ENHRY and CDR2 SYGVKD. CDR3 region: CAISDTGQGSTDTQYF. The CDR3 DNA reads TGTGCCATCAGCGATACGGGACAGGGTAGTACAGATACGCAGTATTTT.

This clonotype was recorded a few times. The V and J genes are TRBV7-2 and TRBJ1-2; D is uncertain. The CDR3 runs 14 residues. Trimming removed 0 bases at V and 4 bases at J, with 9 bases between. Germline V gene sequence: CDR1 SGHTA, CDR2 FQGNSA. CDR3: CASSLAGSSYGYTF. DNA of the CDR3: TGTGCCAGCAGCTTAGCGGGCAGTTCCTATGGCTACACCTTC.

The V gene is TRBV3-1, the J gene TRBJ2-1; TRBD2 matches at 7 bases. Germline V gene lookup returns CDR1 LGHDT and CDR2 YNNKEL (reference sequence). The CDR3 length is 19 residues. With 0 bases clipped from V and 5 bases from J, the junction kept 16 bases outside the gene matches. CDR3 protein: CASSQDRPSGIYLHNEQFF. CDR3 sequence (DNA): TGTGCCAGCAGCCAAGATCGCCCTAGCGGTATCTACCTACACAATGAGCAGTTCTTC.

The chain joins TRBV7-6 to TRBJ2-3; possibly TRBD1 for D (7 bases). Germline CDR1 reads SGHVS; CDR2 reads FNYEAQ. V lost 4 bases to trimming and J lost 6 bases, with 14 bases between them. The CDR3 totals 14 residues. CDR3 bases: TGTGCCAGCAGCTCAGGGGGGTCGGGGGATACGCAGTATTTT. It yields the protein CASSSGGSGDTQYF.

This clonotype has at least ten counts. This chain uses TRBV7-2 with TRBJ2-7, with D tentatively TRBD1 (5 bases). The CDR3 is 14 amino acids. V was trimmed by 3 bases and J by 6 bases, leaving 15 bases between them. Germline CDR1 SGHTA, CDR2 FQGNSA. The chain's CDR3 is CASSFTDTTGEQYF. CDR3 coding DNA: TGTGCCAGCAGCTTTACGGACACTACCGGCGAGCAGTACTTC.

The chain couples TRBV7-2 to TRBJ2-1, with D perhaps TRBD1 or TRBD2 (5 bases each). The CDR3 loop spans 14 amino acids. Germline-derived CDR1 and CDR2 are SGHTA and FQGNSA. Deletions cut 4 bases from V and 5 bases from J, with 12 bases between. This CDR3 reads CASSSSVGHNEQFF. As DNA, the CDR3 is TGTGCCAGCAGCTCCTCGGTGGGACACAATGAGCAGTTCTTC.

This chain connects TRBV5-1 to TRBJ1-2, with D maybe TRBD1 (5 bases). The germline V gene encodes CDR1 SGHRS and CDR2 YFSETQ. V lost 0 bases, J lost 8 bases, and 14 bases lay in between. This CDR3 has 14 amino acids. CDR3 DNA sequence: TGCGCCAGCAGCTTGGTATCGCCAGGGATGGGCTACACCTTC. Translating gives CASSLVSPGMGYTF.

This chain uses TRBV11-2 with TRBJ2-3; 7 bases match TRBD1. Trimming removed 7 bases from V and 1 base from J; junction bases left unmatched: 8. The CDR3 contains 15 residues. The germline V gene has CDR1 SGHAT and CDR2 FQNNGV. CDR3 DNA sequence: TGTGCCAGCACCCTGGGAACAGGGGGCACAGATACGCAGTATTTT. Residues: CASTLGTGGTDTQYF.

This sequence joins TRBV5-1 and TRBJ2-6, with 10 bases aligning to TRBD1. This CDR3 has 19 residues. With V trimmed by 0 bases and J by 0 bases, 6 bases remained unmatched. CDR1 is SGHRS and CDR2 is YFSETQ in the germline V gene. The DNA for the CDR3 is TGCGCCAGCAGCTTGGTGACAGGGGGCCTCGTCTCTGGGGCCAACGTCCTGACTTTC. This codes for CASSLVTGGLVSGANVLTF.

This clonotype appeared a few times. The rearrangement uses TRBV5-1 and TRBJ1-6; perhaps TRBD1 as D (5 bases). The CDR3 extends over 15 amino acids. The ends were cut back, 0 bases at V and 7 bases at J, with 11 bases in the middle. From germline, CDR1 is SGHRS and CDR2 YFSETQ. Written as DNA, the CDR3 is TGCGCCAGCAGCTTGGAGGGGCCCGTAAATTCACCCCTCCACTTT. Residues: CASSLEGPVNSPLHF.

This clonotype has only a few counts. The chain joins TRBV14 to TRBJ2-1, with 12 positions matching TRBD1. The CDR3 totals 19 residues. The V gene end was trimmed by 4 bases and the J gene end by 5 bases; junction bases not matched to a gene: 15. The V gene's germline CDR1 is SGHDN and CDR2 FVKESK. CDR3 in DNA: TGTGCCAGCAGCCGACTCACGGGACAGGGGGCGCGGCGCGACAATGAGCAGTTCTTC. Its protein is CASSRLTGQGARRDNEQFF.

This sequence joins TRBV10-3 and TRBJ2-1, with TRBD1 matching over 8 bases. Unmatched junction bases numbered 3, after V lost 6 bases and J lost 5 bases. The germline V gene encodes CDR1 ENHRY and CDR2 SYGVKD. The CDR3 length is 13 residues. CDR3 in DNA: TGTGCCATCAGGAAGGACAGGGACAATGAGCAGTTCTTC. Translating gives CAIRKDRDNEQFF.

The table lists this clonotype with a few counts. V is TRBV6-5 and J is TRBJ2-7; 7 bases map to TRBD2. V lost 2 bases and J lost 3; bases outside the gene matches: 4. Germline values: CDR1 MNHEY, CDR2 SVGAGI. This CDR3 region has 14 residues. CDR3 residues: CASSYLAGDYEQYF. The CDR3 bases are TGTGCCAGCAGTTACCTGGCGGGGGACTACGAGCAGTACTTC.

This clonotype was seen a handful of times. V and J are TRBV27 and TRBJ2-6; TRBD2 aligns across 9 bases. CDR3 length equals 19 residues. V dropped 1 base and J dropped 1; count of bases not matched to a gene: 8. Germline lookup yields CDR1 MNHEY and CDR2 SMNVEV (reference sequence). In nucleotides, the CDR3 is TGTGCCAGCAGTTTATTGGGGACTAGCAGTATTTCTGGGGCCAACGTCCTGACTTTC. Translation gives CASSLLGTSSISGANVLTF.